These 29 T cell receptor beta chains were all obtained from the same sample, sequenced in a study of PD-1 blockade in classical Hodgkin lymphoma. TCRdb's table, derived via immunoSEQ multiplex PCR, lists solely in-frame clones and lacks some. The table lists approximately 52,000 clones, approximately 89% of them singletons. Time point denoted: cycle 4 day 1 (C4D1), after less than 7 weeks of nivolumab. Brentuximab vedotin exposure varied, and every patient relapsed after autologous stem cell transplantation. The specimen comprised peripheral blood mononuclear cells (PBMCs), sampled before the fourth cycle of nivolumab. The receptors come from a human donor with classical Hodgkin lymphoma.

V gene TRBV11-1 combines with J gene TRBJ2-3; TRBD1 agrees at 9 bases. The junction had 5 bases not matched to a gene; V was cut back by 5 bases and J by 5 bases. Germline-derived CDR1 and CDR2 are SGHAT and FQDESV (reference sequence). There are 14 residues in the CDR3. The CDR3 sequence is CASSATGGVDTQYF. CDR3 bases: TGTGCCAGCAGCGCCACAGGGGGCGTAGATACGCAGTATTTT. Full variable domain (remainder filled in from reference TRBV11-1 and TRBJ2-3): EAEVAQSPRYKITEKSQAVAFWCDPISGHATLYWYRQILGQGPELLVQFQDESVVDDSQLPKDRFSAERLKGVDSTLKIQPAELGDSAMYLCASSATGGVDTQYFGPGTRLTVL.

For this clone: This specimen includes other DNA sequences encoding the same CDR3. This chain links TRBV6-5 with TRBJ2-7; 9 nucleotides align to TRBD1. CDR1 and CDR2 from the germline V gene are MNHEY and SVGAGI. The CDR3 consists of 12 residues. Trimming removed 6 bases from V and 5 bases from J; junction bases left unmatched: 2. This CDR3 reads CASRGQGNEQYF. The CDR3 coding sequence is TGTGCCAGCAGGGGACAGGGAAACGAGCAGTACTTC.

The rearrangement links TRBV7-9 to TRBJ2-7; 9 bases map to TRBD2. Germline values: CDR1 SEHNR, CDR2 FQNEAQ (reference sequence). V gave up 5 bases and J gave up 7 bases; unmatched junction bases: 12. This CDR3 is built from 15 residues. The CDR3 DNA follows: TGTGCCAGCAGCGCTGGGAGCGGGGGGATTCGGGAGCAGTACTTC. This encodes CASSAGSGGIREQYF. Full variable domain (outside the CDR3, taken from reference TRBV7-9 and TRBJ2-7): DTGVSQNPRHKITKRGQNVTFRCDPISEHNRLYWYRQTLGQGPEFLTYFQNEAQLEKSRLLSDRFSAERPKGSFSTLEIQRTEQGDSAMYLCASSAGSGGIREQYFGPGTRLTVT.

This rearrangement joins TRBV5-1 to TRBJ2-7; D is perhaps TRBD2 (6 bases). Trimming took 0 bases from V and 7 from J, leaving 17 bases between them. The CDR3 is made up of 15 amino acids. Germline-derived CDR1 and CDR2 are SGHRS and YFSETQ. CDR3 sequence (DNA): TGCGCCAGCAGCTTGGGCTGGGCGGGACTGGAGGAGCAGTACTTC. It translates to CASSLGWAGLEEQYF. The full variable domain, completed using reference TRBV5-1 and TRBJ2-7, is KAGVTQTPRYLIKTRGQQVTLSCSPISGHRSVSWYQQTPGQGLQFLFEYFSETQRNKGNFPGRFSGRQFSNSRSEMNVSTLELGDSALYLCASSLGWAGLEEQYFGPGTRLTVT.

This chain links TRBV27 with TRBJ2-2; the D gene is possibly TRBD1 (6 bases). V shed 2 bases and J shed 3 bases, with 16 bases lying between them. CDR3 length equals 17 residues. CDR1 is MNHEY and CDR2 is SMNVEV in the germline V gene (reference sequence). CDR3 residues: CASSLMKTGFHTGELFF. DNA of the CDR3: TGTGCCAGCAGTTTAATGAAAACAGGGTTTCACACCGGGGAGCTGTTTTTT.

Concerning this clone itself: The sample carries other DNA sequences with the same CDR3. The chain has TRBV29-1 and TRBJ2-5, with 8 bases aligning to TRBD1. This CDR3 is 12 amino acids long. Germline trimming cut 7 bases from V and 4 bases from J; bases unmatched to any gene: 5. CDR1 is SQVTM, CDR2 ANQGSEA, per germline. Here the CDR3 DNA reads TGCAGCGGCTACACAGGGGGAGAGACCCAGTACTTC. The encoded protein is CSGYTGGETQYF.

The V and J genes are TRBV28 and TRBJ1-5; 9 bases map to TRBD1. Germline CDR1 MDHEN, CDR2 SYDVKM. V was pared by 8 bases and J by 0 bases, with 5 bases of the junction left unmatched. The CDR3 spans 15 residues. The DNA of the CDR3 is TGTGCCAGCGGGACAGGGACCTATAGCAATCAGCCCCAGCATTTT. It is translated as CASGTGTYSNQPQHF.

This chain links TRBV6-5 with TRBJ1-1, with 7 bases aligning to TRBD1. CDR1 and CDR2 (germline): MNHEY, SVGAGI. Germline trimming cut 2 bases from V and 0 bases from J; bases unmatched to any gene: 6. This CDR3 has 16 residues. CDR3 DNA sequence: TGTGCCAGCAGTTACCAGGGGGGGTCGATGAACACTGAAGCTTTCTTT. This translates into CASSYQGGSMNTEAFF.

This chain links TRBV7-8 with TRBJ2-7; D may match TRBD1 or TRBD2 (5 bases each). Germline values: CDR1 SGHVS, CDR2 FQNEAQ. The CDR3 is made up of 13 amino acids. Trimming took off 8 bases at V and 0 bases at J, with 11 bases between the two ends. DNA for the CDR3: TGTGCCAGCCAGGGACCCCTCTCCTACGAGCAGTACTTC. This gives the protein CASQGPLSYEQYF.

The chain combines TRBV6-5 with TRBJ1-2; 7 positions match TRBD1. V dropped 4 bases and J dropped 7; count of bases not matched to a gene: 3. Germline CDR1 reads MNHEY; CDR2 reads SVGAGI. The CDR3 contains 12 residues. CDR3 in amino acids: CASSFQGGGYTF. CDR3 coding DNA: TGTGCCAGCAGTTTTCAGGGGGGTGGCTACACCTTC.

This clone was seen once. The CDR3 DNA follows: TGCGCCAGCAGCTTGTGGGCCTTGTCAGGGGAGGGGCAAGAGACCCAGTACTTC. As protein: CASSLWALSGEGQETQYF. This chain joins TRBV5-1 and TRBJ2-5; a possible D gene is TRBD2 (7 bases). From germline, CDR1 is SGHRS and CDR2 YFSETQ. V was shortened by 1 base and J by 2 bases, with 21 bases between the two germline ends. CDR3 length: 18 residues.

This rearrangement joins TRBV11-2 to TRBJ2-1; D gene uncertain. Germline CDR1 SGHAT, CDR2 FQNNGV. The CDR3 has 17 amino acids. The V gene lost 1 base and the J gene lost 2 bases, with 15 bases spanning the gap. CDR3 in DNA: TGTGCCAGCAGCTTAGCGGCGTGGACCTCCCCCTACAATGAGCAGTTCTTC. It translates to CASSLAAWTSPYNEQFF.

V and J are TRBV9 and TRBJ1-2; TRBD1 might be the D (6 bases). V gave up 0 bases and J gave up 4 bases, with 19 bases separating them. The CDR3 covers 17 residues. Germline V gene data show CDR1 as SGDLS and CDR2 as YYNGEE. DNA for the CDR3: TGTGCCAGCAGCGTAGGGGGAGAGGGGGGAAACTTCTATGGCTACACCTTC. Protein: CASSVGGEGGNFYGYTF.

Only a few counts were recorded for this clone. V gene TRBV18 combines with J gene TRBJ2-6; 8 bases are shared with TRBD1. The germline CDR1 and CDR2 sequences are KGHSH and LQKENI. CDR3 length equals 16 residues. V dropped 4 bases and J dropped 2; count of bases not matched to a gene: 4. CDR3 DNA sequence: TGTGCCAGCTCACGACAGGGGTGGACTGGGGCCAACGTCCTGACTTTC. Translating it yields CASSRQGWTGANVLTF.

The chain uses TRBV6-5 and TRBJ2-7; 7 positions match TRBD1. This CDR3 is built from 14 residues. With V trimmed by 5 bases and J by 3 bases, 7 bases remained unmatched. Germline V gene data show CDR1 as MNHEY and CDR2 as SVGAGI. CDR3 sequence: CASSRQGKGYEQYF. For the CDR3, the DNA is TGTGCCAGCAGTAGACAGGGAAAAGGCTACGAGCAGTACTTC.

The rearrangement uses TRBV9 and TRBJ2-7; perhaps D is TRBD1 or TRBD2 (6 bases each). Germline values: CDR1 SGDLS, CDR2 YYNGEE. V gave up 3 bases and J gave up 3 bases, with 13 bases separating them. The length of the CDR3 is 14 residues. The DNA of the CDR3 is TGTGCCAGCAGCGGAGGGGGGTTTGGCTACGAGCAGTACTTC. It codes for CASSGGGFGYEQYF.

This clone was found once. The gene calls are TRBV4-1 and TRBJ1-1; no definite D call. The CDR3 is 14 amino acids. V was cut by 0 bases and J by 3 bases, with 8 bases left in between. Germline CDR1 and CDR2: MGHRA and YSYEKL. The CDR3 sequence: CASSQELQHTEAFF. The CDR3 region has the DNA TGCGCCAGCAGCCAAGAGCTCCAACACACTGAAGCTTTCTTT.

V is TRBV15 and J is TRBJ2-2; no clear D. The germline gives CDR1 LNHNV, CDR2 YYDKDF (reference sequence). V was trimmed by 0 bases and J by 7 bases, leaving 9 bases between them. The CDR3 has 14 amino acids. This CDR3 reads CATSRERFGGELFF. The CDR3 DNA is TGTGCCACCAGCAGAGAACGGTTTGGCGGGGAGCTGTTTTTT.

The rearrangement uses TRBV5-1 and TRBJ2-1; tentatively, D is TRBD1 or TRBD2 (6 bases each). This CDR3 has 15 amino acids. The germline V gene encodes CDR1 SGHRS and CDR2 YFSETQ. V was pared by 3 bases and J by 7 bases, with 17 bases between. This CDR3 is CASSSPGAQINEQFF. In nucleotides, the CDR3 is TGCGCCAGCAGCTCCCCGGGGGCCCAGATTAATGAGCAGTTCTTC.

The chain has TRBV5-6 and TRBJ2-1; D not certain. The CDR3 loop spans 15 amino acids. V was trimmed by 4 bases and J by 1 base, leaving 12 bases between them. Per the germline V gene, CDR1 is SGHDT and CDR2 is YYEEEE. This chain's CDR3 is CASSPGFQSYNEQFF. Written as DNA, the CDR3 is TGTGCCAGCAGCCCCGGGTTTCAGTCCTACAATGAGCAGTTCTTC. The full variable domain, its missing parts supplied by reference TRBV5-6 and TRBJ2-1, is DAGVTQSPTHLIKTRGQQVTLRCSPKSGHDTVSWYQQALGQGPQFIFQYYEEEERQRGNFPDRFSGHQFPNYSSELNVNALLLGDSALYLCASSPGFQSYNEQFFGPGTRLTVL.

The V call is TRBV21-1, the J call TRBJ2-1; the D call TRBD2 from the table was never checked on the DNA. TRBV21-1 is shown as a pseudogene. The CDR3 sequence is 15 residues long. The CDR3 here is CASSKVVGGRNEQFF. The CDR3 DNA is TGTGCCAGCAGCAAAGTGGTCGGGGGTAGAAATGAGCAGTTCTTC.

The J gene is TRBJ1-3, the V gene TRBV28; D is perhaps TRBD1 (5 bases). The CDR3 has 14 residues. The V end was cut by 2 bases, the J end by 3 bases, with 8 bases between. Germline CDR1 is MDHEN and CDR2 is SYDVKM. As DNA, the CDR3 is TGTGCCAGCAGTTTACAGGGTTTTGGAAACACCATATATTTT. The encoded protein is CASSLQGFGNTIYF.

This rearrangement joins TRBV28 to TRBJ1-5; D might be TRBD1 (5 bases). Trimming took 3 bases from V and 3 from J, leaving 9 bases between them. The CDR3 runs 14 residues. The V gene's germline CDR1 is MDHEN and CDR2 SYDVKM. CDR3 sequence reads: CASSLVQVNQPQHF. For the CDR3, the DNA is TGTGCCAGCAGTTTGGTACAGGTCAATCAGCCCCAGCATTTT.

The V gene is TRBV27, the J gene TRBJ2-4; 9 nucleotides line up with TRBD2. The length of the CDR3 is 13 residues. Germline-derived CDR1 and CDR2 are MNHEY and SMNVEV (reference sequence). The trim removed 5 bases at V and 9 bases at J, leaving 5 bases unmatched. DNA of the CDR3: TGTGCCAGCAGTCCCGTAGCGGGAGTCATTCAGTACTTC. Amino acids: CASSPVAGVIQYF.

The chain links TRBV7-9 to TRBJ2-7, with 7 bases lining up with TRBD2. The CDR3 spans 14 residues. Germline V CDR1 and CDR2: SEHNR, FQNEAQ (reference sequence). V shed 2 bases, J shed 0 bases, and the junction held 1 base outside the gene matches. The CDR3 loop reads CASSLSGVSYEQYF. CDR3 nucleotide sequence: TGTGCCAGCAGCTTAAGCGGGGTCTCCTACGAGCAGTACTTC.

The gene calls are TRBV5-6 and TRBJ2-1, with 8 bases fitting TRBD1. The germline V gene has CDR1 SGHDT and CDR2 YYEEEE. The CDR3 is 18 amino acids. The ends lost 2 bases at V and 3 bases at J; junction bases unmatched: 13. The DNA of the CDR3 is TGTGCCAGCAGCTTTTCGATCAGACAGGGGAACATCTACAATGAGCAGTTCTTC. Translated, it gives CASSFSIRQGNIYNEQFF.

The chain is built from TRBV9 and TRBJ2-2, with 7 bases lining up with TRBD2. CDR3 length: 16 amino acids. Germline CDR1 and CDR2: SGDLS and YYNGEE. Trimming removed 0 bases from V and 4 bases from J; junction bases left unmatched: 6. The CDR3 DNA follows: TGTGCCAGCAGCGTAGGGGCCGGGACTACCACCGGGGAGCTGTTTTTT. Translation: CASSVGAGTTTGELFF.

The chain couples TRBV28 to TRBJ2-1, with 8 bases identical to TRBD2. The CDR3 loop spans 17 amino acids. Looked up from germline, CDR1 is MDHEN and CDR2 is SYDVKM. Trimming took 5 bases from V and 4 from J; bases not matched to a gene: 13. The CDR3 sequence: CASSPSGLASLYNEQFF. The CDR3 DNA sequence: TGTGCCAGCAGTCCAAGTGGACTAGCTAGTCTATACAATGAGCAGTTCTTC.

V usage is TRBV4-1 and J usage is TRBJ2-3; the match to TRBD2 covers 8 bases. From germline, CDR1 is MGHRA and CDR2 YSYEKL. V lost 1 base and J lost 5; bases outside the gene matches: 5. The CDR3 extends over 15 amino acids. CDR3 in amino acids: CASSQGELAGDTQYF. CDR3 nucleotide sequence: TGCGCCAGCAGCCAAGGGGAGCTAGCGGGAGATACGCAGTATTTT.